The 18 T cell receptor beta chains given below trace back to one sample, sequenced in a study of blood T cell repertoires in COVID-19. Generated by immunoSEQ multiplex PCR, the TCRdb table keeps only in-frame clones and is missing some. Among fewer than 300,000 clones listed, about 87% were seen once. The sequenced material came from PBMCs or T cells enriched from blood (not recorded which). These TCRs come from a woman aged 40-49 years with acute COVID-19.

The chain recombines TRBV5-1 with TRBJ2-7, with 16 bases fitting TRBD2. The CDR3 is made up of 16 amino acids. After removal of 4 bases from V and 5 bases from J, the junction contained 6 bases not matched to a gene. The V gene's germline CDR1 is SGHRS and CDR2 YFSETQ. The CDR3 coding sequence is TGCGCCAGCAGCCCAGGGACTAGCGGGAGGGCTGACGAGCAGTACTTC. This gives the protein CASSPGTSGRADEQYF. The full variable domain, in which reference TRBV5-1 and TRBJ2-7 provide the parts outside the CDR3, is KAGVTQTPRYLIKTRGQQVTLSCSPISGHRSVSWYQQTPGQGLQFLFEYFSETQRNKGNFPGRFSGRQFSNSRSEMNVSTLELGDSALYLCASSPGTSGRADEQYFGPGTRLTVT.

This chain links TRBV28 with TRBJ2-7; TRBD1 is a possible D gene (6 bases). This CDR3 is built from 15 residues. CDR1 and CDR2 from the germline V gene are MDHEN and SYDVKM. Between the trimmed V and J ends, which lost 5 bases and 3 bases, there was a span of 17 bases. CDR3 in amino acids: CASSASQGALYEQYF. The CDR3 nucleotides read TGTGCCAGCAGTGCCTCACAGGGAGCCCTCTACGAGCAGTACTTC.

This sequence joins TRBV15 and TRBJ1-3; D gene uncertain. The CDR3 is 15 amino acids. With 6 bases removed from V and 0 bases from J, the gap between germline ends came to 12 bases. The germline gives CDR1 LNHNV, CDR2 YYDKDF (reference sequence). The CDR3 sequence is CATRSGVYSGNTIYF. DNA for the CDR3: TGTGCCACCAGGTCCGGGGTTTACTCTGGAAACACCATATATTTT.

The gene calls are TRBV27 and TRBJ2-7, with D possibly being TRBD1 (5 bases). Germline V gives CDR1 MNHEY, CDR2 SMNVEV (reference sequence). The CDR3 totals 17 residues. Trimming removed 6 bases from V and 1 base from J, with 22 bases in between. CDR3 coding DNA: TGTGCCAGCAGGGAGACAGTTTACCTAGATGCGTCCTACGAGCAGTACTTC. It yields the protein CASRETVYLDASYEQYF.

With respect to this clone: Other DNA sequences in this sample translate to the same CDR3. The rearrangement links TRBV12-3 or TRBV12-4 to TRBJ1-2; 7 bases match TRBD1. The junction had 3 bases not matched to a gene; V was cut back by 6 bases and J by 2 bases. This CDR3 region has 13 residues. The CDR3 bases are TGTGCCAGCAGCCCGACAGGGAACTATGGCTACACCTTC. It yields the protein CASSPTGNYGYTF.

This clone was found once. The rearrangement uses TRBV30 and TRBJ1-1; D is perhaps TRBD1 (5 bases). Per germline, CDR1 GTSNPN and CDR2 SVGIG (reference sequence). The CDR3 length is 16 residues. The germline V and J ends were trimmed by 2 bases and 1 base, with 17 bases remaining between them. The CDR3 reads CAWSPGLWGSNTEAFF. DNA of the CDR3: TGTGCCTGGAGTCCAGGGTTGTGGGGCTCGAACACTGAAGCTTTCTTT.

The chain links TRBV27 to TRBJ1-5; perhaps TRBD1 as D (6 bases). Trimming stripped 2 bases from V and 6 bases from J, with 8 bases between. The CDR3 is made up of 13 amino acids. Germline lookup yields CDR1 MNHEY and CDR2 SMNVEV (reference sequence). DNA of the CDR3: TGTGCCAGCAGTTTAGGCAGGGGTCAGCCCCAGCATTTT. The encoded protein is CASSLGRGQPQHF.

The chain joins TRBV7-9 to TRBJ2-2; tentatively, D is TRBD2 (5 bases). CDR1 is SEHNR, CDR2 FQNEAQ, per germline (reference sequence). CDR3 size: 14 residues. V was trimmed by 4 bases and J by 3 bases, leaving 9 bases between them. The CDR3 nucleotides are TGTGCCAGCAGCTCGAGCGGTTACACCGGGGAGCTGTTTTTT. Translated: CASSSSGYTGELFF.

V and J are TRBV3-1 (or the pseudogene TRBV3-2) and TRBJ2-1; the D gene is possibly TRBD1 (6 bases). Germline loops: CDR1 LGHDT, CDR2 YNNKEL (reference sequence). The CDR3 totals 14 residues. V lost 1 base, J lost 8 bases, and 12 bases lay in between. CDR3 bases: TGTGCCAGCAGCCAAGCAGGGGTTAACGATGAGCAGTTCTTC. This encodes CASSQAGVNDEQFF.

This clone was picked up a small number of times. This chain uses TRBV11-3 with TRBJ2-6, with D perhaps matching TRBD1 (5 bases). Germline lookup yields CDR1 SGHNT and CDR2 YENEEA. CDR3 size: 13 residues. The V end lost 8 bases, the J end lost 4 bases, and 9 bases lay between the germline ends. The DNA for the CDR3 is TGTGCCAGCGAACGGACAGGGGCCAACGTCCTGACTTTC. Amino acid sequence: CASERTGANVLTF. Based on the CDR3 plus reference TRBV11-3 and TRBJ2-6, the full variable domain is EAGVVQSPRYKIIEKKQPVAFWCNPISGHNTLYWYLQNLGQGPELLIRYENEEAVDDSQLPKDRFSAERLKGVDSTLKIQPAELGDSAVYLCASERTGANVLTFGAGSRLTVL.

This chain uses TRBV7-9 with TRBJ1-2, with D perhaps matching TRBD1 (5 bases). Germline V gene lookup returns CDR1 SEHNR and CDR2 FQNEAQ (reference sequence). This CDR3 has 15 amino acids. V lost 5 bases, J lost 6 bases, and 19 bases lay in between. The CDR3 loop is CASSHNGAGGDGYTF. In DNA, the CDR3 is TGTGCCAGCAGCCATAACGGGGCGGGAGGGGATGGCTACACCTTC.

J is TRBJ2-1 and V is TRBV11-3; 7 nucleotides agree with TRBD2. Looked up from germline, CDR1 is SGHNT and CDR2 is YENEEA. The CDR3 runs 16 residues. Trimming took 3 bases from V and 6 from J; bases not matched to a gene: 11. The CDR3 loop is CASSLIDGRILNEQFF. The CDR3 DNA reads as TGTGCCAGCAGCTTGATTGACGGGAGGATCCTCAATGAGCAGTTCTTC.

This sequence joins TRBV9 and TRBJ1-6, with TRBD1 matching 7 bases. The V segment lost 4 bases and the J segment 7 bases; nucleotides outside the gene matches: 26. The germline V gene has CDR1 SGDLS and CDR2 YYNGEE. The CDR3 sequence is 21 residues long. For the CDR3, the DNA is TGTGCCAGCAGCACCGAACCCCAAAACGTAGCTCTGGGACAGAAGAATTCACCCCTCCACTTT. Translating gives CASSTEPQNVALGQKNSPLHF.

The gene calls are TRBV6-1 and TRBJ2-5, with TRBD2 identical over 11 bases. The V segment lost 4 bases and the J segment 3 bases; nucleotides outside the gene matches: 7. This CDR3 comprises 16 residues. Germline CDR1 and CDR2: MNHNS and SASEGT. CDR3 DNA sequence: TGTGCCAGCAGTGCTTTTAGCGGGAGGGCGGAAGAGACCCAGTACTTC. This sequence encodes CASSAFSGRAEETQYF.

In its sample, this clone was seen a few times. This chain links TRBV10-3 with TRBJ1-1, with 10 bases lining up with TRBD1. CDR3 size: 17 residues. V dropped 0 bases and J dropped 2; count of bases not matched to a gene: 6. Germline CDR1 ENHRY, CDR2 SYGVKD. CDR3 protein: CAISESDRGPANTEAFF. The CDR3 bases are TGTGCCATCAGTGAGTCCGACAGGGGGCCCGCTAACACTGAAGCTTTCTTT.

The chain links TRBV11-3 to TRBJ1-4; D is uncertain. V lost 5 bases to trimming and J lost 0 bases, with 7 bases between them. The CDR3 runs to 14 residues. Germline CDR1 and CDR2: SGHNT and YENEEA. CDR3 in DNA: TGTGCCAGCAGCCCCTCCTCAACTAATGAAAAACTGTTTTTT. Its protein is CASSPSSTNEKLFF.

The chain joins TRBV11-3 to TRBJ1-1; D possibly corresponds to TRBD1 (6 bases). The ends were cut back, 5 bases at V and 1 base at J, with 11 bases in the middle. The V gene's germline CDR1 is SGHNT and CDR2 YENEEA. This CDR3 is 14 amino acids long. The CDR3 loop is CASSPDRSNTEAFF. The CDR3 nucleotides read TGTGCCAGCAGCCCGGACAGATCGAACACTGAAGCTTTCTTT.

The J gene is TRBJ1-1, the V gene TRBV27, with D uncertain. Germline V gene sequence: CDR1 MNHEY, CDR2 SMNVEV (reference sequence). Trimming removed 6 bases at V and 1 base at J, with 9 bases between. The CDR3 consists of 13 residues. CDR3 loop: CASRRAGNTEAFF. DNA for the CDR3: TGTGCCAGCAGGCGAGCAGGGAACACTGAAGCTTTCTTT.